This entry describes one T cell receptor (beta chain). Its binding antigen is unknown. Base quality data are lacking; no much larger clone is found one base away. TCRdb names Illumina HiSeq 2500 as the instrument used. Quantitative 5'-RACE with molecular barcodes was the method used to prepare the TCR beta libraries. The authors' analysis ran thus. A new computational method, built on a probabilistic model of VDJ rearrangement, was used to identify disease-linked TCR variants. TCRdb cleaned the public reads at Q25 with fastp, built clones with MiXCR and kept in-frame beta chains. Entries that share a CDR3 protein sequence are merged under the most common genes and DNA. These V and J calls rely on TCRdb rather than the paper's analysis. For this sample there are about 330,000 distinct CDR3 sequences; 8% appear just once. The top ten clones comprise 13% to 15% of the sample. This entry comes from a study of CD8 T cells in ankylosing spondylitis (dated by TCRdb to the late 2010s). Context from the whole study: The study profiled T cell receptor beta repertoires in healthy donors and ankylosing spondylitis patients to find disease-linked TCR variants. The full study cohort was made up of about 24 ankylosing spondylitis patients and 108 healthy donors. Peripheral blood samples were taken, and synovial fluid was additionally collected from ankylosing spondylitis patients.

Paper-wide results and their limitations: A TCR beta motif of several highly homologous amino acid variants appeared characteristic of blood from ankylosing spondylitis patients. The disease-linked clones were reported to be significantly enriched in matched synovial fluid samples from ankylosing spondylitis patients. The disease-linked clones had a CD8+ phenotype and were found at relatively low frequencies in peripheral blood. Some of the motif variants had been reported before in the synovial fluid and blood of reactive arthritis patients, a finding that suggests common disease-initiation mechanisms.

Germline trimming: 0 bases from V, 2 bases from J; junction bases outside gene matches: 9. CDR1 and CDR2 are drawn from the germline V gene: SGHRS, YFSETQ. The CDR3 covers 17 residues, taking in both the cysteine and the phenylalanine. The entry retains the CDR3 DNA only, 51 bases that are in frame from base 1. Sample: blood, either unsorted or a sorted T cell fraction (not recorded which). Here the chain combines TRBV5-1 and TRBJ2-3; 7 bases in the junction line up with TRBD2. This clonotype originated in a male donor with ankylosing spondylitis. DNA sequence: TGCGCCAGCAGCTTGGGCGGTACTAGCGAGCCCACAGATACGCAGTATTTT. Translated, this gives CASSLGGTSEPTDTQYF. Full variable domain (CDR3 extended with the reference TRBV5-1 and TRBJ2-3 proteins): KAGVTQTPRYLIKTRGQQVTLSCSPISGHRSVSWYQQTPGQGLQFLFEYFSETQRNKGNFPGRFSGRQFSNSRSEMNVSTLELGDSALYLCASSLGGTSEPTDTQYFGPGTRLTVL.